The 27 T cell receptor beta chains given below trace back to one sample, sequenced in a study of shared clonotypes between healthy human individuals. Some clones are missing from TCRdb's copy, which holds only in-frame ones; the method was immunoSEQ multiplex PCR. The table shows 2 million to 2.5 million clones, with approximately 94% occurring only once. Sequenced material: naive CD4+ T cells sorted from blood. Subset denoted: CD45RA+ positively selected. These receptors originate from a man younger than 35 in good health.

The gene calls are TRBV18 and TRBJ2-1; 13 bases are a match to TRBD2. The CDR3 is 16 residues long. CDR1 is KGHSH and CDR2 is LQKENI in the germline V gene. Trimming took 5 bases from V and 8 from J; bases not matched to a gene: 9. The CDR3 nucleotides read TGTGCCAGCTCAACTAGGACTAGCGGGGGTGTGGATGAGCAGTTCTTC. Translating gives CASSTRTSGGVDEQFF.

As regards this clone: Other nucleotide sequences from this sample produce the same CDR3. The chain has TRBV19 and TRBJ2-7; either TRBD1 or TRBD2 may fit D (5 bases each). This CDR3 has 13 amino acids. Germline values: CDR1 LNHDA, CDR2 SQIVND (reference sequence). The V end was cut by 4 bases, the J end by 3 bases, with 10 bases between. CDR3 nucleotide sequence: TGTGCCAGTAGTAGAGGGGCTGGCTACGAGCAGTACTTC. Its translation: CASSRGAGYEQYF.

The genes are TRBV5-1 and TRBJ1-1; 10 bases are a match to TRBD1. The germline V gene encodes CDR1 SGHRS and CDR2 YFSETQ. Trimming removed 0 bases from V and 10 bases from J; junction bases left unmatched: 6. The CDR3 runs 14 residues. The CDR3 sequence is CASSLAGTGEAAFF. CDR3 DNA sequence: TGCGCCAGCAGCTTGGCCGGGACAGGGGAGGCAGCTTTCTTT.

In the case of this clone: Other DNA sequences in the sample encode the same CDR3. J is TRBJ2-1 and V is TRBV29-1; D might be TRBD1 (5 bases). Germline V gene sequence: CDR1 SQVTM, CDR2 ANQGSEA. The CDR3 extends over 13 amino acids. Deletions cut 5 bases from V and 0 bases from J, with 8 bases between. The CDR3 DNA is TGCAGCGTTAGGACAAGCTCCTACAATGAGCAGTTCTTC. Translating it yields CSVRTSSYNEQFF.

CDR3 nucleotide sequence: TGTGCCAGCTCCGGGACGGCAAATCAGCCCCAGCATTTT. This translates into CASSGTANQPQHF. This chain joins TRBV2 and TRBJ1-5, with D possibly being TRBD1 (5 bases). Between the trimmed V and J ends, which lost 8 bases and 4 bases, there was a span of 12 bases. CDR3 length equals 13 residues. Germline assignment: CDR1 SNHLY and CDR2 FYNNEI.

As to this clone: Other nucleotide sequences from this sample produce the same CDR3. The CDR3 sequence is CASSVAGGGYNEQFF. CDR3 in DNA: TGTGCCAGCAGCGTAGCGGGAGGGGGGTACAATGAGCAGTTCTTC. The V gene is TRBV9, the J gene TRBJ2-1; 8 nucleotides match TRBD2. The germline CDR1 and CDR2 sequences are SGDLS and YYNGEE. CDR3 length: 15 residues. Trimming cost V 0 bases and J 4 bases; bases outside gene matches: 3.

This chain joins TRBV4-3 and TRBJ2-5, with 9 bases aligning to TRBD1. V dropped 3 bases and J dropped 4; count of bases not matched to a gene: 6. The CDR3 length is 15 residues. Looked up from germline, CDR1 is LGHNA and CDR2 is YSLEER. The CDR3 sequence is CASSQGGQGGETQYF. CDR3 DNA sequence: TGCGCCAGCAGCCAGGGGGGACAGGGTGGAGAGACCCAGTACTTC.

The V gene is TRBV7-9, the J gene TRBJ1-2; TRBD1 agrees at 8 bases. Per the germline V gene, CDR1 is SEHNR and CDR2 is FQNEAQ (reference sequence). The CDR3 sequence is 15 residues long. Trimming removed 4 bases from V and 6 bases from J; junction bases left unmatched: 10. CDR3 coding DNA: TGTGCCAGCAGCTCTCTAGCAGGGGGCTTGAATGGCTACACCTTC. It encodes CASSSLAGGLNGYTF.

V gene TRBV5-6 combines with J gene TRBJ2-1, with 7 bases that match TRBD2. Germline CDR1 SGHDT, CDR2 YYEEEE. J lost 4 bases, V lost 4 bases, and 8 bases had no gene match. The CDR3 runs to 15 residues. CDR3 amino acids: CASSPLGGSYNEQFF. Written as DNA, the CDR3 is TGTGCCAGCAGCCCCTTGGGGGGGTCTTACAATGAGCAGTTCTTC. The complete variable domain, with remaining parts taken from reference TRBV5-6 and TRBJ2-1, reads DAGVTQSPTHLIKTRGQQVTLRCSPKSGHDTVSWYQQALGQGPQFIFQYYEEEERQRGNFPDRFSGHQFPNYSSELNVNALLLGDSALYLCASSPLGGSYNEQFFGPGTRLTVL.

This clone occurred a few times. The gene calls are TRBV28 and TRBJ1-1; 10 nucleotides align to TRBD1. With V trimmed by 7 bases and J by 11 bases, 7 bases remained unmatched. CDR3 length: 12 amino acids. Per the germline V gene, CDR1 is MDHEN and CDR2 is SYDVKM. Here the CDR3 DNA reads TGTGCCAGCATCCCGGGACAGGGGCGGGCTTTCTTT. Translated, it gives CASIPGQGRAFF.

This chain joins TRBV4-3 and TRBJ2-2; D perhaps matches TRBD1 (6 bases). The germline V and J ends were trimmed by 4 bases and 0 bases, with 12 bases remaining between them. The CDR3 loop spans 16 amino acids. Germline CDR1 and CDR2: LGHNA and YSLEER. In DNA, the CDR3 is TGCGCCAGCAGCCTGATTTCAGGGGCGAACACCGGGGAGCTGTTTTTT. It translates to CASSLISGANTGELFF.

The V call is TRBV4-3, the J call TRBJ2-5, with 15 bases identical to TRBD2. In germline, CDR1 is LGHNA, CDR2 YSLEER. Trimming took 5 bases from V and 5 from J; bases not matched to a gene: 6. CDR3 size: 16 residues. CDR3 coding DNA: TGCGCCAGCAGCTACGGACTAGCGGGAGGGTTGGAGACCCAGTACTTC. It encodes CASSYGLAGGLETQYF.

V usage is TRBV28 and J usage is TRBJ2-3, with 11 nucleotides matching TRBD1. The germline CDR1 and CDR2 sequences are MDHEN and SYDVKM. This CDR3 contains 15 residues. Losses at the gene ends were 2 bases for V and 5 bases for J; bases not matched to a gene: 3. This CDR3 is CASSLMGQGGDTQYF. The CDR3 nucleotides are TGTGCCAGCAGTTTAATGGGACAGGGGGGAGATACGCAGTATTTT.

The CDR3 bases are TGTGCCTGGAGCCTGACAGGGGCTAGCACAGATACGCAGTATTTT. This gives the protein CAWSLTGASTDTQYF. This chain joins TRBV30 and TRBJ2-3; 8 nucleotides align to TRBD1. This CDR3 comprises 15 residues. After removal of 3 bases from V and 0 bases from J, the junction contained 5 bases not matched to a gene. The germline CDR1 and CDR2 sequences are GTSNPN and SVGIG (reference sequence).

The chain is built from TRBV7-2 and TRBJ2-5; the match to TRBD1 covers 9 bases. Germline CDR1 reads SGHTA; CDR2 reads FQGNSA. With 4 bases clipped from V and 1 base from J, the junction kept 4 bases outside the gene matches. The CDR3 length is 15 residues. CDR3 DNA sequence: TGTGCCAGCAGCTGGACAGGGGCGACCCAAGAGACCCAGTACTTC. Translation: CASSWTGATQETQYF.

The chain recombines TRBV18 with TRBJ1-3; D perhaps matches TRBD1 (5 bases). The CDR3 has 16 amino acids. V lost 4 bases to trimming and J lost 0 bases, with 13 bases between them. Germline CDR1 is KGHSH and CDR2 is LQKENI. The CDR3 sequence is CASSQTTDSSGNTIYF. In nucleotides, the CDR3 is TGTGCCAGCTCACAGACGACAGACTCCTCTGGAAACACCATATATTTT. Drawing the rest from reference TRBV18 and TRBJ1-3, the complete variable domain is NAGVMQNPRHLVRRRGQEARLRCSPMKGHSHVYWYRQLPEEGLKFMVYLQKENIIDESGMPKERFSAEFPKEGPSILRIQQVVRGDSAAYFCASSQTTDSSGNTIYFGEGSWLTVV.

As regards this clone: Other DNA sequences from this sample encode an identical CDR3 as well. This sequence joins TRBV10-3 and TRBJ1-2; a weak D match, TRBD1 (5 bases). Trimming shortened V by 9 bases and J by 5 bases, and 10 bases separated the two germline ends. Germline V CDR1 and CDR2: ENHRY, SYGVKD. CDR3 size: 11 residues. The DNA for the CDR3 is TGTGCCATTTCTAGGGGTTATGGCTACACCTTC. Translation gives CAISRGYGYTF.

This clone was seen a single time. CDR3 bases: TGTGCCACCAGCAGAGATCCCACGGAAGGGGGTGGTGGCTACACCTTC. It encodes CATSRDPTEGGGGYTF. This rearrangement joins TRBV15 to TRBJ1-2, with D possibly being TRBD1 (6 bases). This CDR3 comprises 16 residues. Trimming removed 0 bases at V and 7 bases at J, with 18 bases between. CDR1 is LNHNV, CDR2 YYDKDF, per germline (reference sequence).

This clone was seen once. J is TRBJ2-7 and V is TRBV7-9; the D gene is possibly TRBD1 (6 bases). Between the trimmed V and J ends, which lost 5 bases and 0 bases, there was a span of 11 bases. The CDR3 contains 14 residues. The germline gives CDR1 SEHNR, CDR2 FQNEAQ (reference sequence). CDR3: CASSPDRSSYEQYF. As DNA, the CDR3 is TGTGCCAGCAGCCCCGACAGGAGCTCCTACGAGCAGTACTTC.

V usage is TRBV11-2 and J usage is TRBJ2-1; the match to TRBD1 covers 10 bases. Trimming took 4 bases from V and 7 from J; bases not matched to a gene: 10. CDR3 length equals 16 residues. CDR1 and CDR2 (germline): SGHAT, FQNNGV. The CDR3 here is CASSSPGTGVWNEQFF. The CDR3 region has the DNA TGTGCCAGCAGCTCACCCGGGACAGGGGTTTGGAATGAGCAGTTCTTC.

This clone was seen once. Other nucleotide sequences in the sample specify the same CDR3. The CDR3 nucleotides are TGCGCCAGCAGCTTGACAGGGAAGAGCACAGATACGCAGTATTTT. Encoded protein: CASSLTGKSTDTQYF. V gene TRBV5-1 combines with J gene TRBJ2-3; D may be TRBD1 (6 bases). The CDR3 sequence is 15 residues long. V shed 1 base and J shed 0 bases, with 9 bases lying between them. CDR1 is SGHRS and CDR2 is YFSETQ in the germline V gene.

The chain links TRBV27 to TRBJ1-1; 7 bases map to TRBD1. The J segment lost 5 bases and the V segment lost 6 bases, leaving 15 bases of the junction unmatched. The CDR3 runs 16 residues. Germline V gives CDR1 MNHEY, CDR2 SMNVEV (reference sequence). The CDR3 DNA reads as TGTGCCAGCAGGGCTGGAGGAGGGGGCGGGTTAACTGAAGCTTTCTTT. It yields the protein CASRAGGGGGLTEAFF.

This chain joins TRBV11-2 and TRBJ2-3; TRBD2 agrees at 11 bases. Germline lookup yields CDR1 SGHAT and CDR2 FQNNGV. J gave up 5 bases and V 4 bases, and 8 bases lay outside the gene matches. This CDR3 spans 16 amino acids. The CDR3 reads CASSSLAGGGRDTQYF. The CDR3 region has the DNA TGTGCCAGCAGCTCCTTAGCGGGGGGGGGACGAGATACGCAGTATTTT.

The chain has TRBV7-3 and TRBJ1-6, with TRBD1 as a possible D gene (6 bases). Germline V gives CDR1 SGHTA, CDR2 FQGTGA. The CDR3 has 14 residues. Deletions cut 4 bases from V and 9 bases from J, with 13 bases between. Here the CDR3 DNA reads TGTGCCAGCAGCTCAGGGGCCCTAGGTTCACCCCTCCACTTT. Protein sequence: CASSSGALGSPLHF.

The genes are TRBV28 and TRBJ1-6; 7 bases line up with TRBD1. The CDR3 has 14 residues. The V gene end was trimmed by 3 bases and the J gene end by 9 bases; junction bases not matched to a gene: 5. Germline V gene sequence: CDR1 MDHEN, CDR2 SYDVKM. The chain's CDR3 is CASSFPQGRSPLHF. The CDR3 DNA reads TGTGCCAGCAGTTTCCCACAGGGGCGTTCACCCCTCCACTTT.

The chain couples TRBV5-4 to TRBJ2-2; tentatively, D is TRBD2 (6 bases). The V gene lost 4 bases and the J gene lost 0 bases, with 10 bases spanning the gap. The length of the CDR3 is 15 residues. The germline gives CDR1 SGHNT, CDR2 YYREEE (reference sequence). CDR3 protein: CASSPGGANTGELFF. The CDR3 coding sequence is TGTGCCAGCAGCCCAGGCGGGGCGAACACCGGGGAGCTGTTTTTT.

The CDR3 nucleotides are TGTGCCAGCAGCTTAGATCCCCATACGCAGTATTTT. It is translated as CASSLDPHTQYF. J is TRBJ2-3 and V is TRBV7-9; D is undetermined. The germline gives CDR1 SEHNR, CDR2 FQNEAQ (reference sequence). The CDR3 totals 12 residues. The V end lost 1 base, the J end lost 7 bases, and 6 bases lay between the germline ends.